The source of this T cell receptor (beta chain) is a study of T cell repertoires in cytomegalovirus infection. The overall study: Recently described HLA-C-restricted plus well-studied HLA-B-restricted CMV epitopes were used. The public TCR beta signatures pointed to both CMV infection and matching HLA type.

This clonotype was found a few times. The antigen remains unidentified. TCRdb re-called the reads through MiXCR, storing one row per CDR3 protein. The table lists some 700,000 distinct CDR3 sequences, around 35% of them singletons. Study-wide points: HLA-C-restricted CMV-specific TCR beta clonotypes prevailed in the ex vivo response. Summed frequency of public TCR beta families distinguished CMV carriers with the relevant HLA.

The sequencing used cultured PBMCs, collected from culture after CMV antigen stimulation. The TCR was taken from a human donor in good health (CMV status not recorded). Some clones in this sample may be carry-over from other donors' samples.

The CDR3 loop reads CASKRDPTDTQYF. The DNA of the CDR3 is TGTGCCAGTAAGCGGGACCCCACAGATACGCAGTATTTT. The V gene is TRBV6-5, the J gene TRBJ2-3, with 7 bases identical to TRBD2. Germline loops: CDR1 MNHEY, CDR2 SVGAGI. V lost 9 bases, J lost 2 bases, and 5 bases stayed unmatched. This CDR3 is 13 amino acids long.